This T cell receptor beta chain was found in a study of T cell responses to AZD1222 COVID-19 vaccine. The ends lost 6 bases at V and 5 bases at J; junction bases unmatched: 10. This CDR3 has 14 amino acids. CDR1 and CDR2 from the germline V gene are SQVTM and ANQGSEA. Sequenced by immunoSEQ multiplex PCR; TCRdb stores in-frame clones only, minus some. The table records about 170,000 clones, around 90% of them present only once. The source of this sequence is an adult in good health. Material: peripheral blood, obtained on day 0 of AZD1222 vaccination. The chain joins TRBV29-1 to TRBJ2-1; 7 nucleotides match TRBD1. This chain's CDR3 is CSVRSRDSDNEQFF. For the CDR3, the DNA is TGCAGCGTACGGTCAAGGGACAGCGACAATGAGCAGTTCTTC.